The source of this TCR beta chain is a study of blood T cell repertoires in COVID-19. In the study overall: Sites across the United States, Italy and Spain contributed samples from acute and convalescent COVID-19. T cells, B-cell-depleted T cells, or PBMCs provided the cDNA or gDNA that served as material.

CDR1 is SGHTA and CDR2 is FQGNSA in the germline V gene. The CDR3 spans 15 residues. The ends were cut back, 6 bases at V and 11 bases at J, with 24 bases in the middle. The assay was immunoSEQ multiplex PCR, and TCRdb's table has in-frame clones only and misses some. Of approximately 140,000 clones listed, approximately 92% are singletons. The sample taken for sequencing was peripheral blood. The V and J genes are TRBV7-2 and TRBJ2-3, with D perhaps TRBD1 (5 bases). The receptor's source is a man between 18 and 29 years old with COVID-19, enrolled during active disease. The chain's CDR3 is CASSIEAGPYFWQYF. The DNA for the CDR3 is TGTGCCAGCAGTATCGAGGCAGGGCCCTACTTCTGGCAGTATTTT.